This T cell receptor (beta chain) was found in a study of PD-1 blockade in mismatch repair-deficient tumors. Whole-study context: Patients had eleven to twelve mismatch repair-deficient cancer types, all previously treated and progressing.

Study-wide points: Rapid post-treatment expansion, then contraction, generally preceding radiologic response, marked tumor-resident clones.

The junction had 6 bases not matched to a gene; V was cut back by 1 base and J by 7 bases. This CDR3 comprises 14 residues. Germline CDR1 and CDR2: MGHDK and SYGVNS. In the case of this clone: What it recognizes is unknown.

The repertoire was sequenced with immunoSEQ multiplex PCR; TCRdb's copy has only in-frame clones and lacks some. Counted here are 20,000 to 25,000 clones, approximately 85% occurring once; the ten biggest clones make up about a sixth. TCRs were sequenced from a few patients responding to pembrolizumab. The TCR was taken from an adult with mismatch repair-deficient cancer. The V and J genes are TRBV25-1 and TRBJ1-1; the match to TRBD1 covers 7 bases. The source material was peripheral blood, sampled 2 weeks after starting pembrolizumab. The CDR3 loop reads CASSESGGDSEAFF. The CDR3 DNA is TGTGCCAGCAGTGAATCGGGAGGGGACAGTGAAGCTTTCTTT.